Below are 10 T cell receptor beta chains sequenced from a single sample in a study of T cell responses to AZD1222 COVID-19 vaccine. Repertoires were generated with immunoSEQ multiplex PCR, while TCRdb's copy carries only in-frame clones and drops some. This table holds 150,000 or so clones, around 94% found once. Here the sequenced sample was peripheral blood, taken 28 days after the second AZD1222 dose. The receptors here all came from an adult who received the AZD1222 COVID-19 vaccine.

The CDR3 sequence is CAWRRTGGYEQYF. The CDR3 coding sequence is TGTGCCTGGAGAAGGACAGGGGGCTACGAGCAGTACTTC. The rearrangement uses TRBV30 and TRBJ2-7; 10 bases map to TRBD1. With V trimmed by 3 bases and J by 3 bases, 2 bases remained unmatched. Per germline, CDR1 GTSNPN and CDR2 SVGIG (reference sequence). The CDR3 is 13 residues long.

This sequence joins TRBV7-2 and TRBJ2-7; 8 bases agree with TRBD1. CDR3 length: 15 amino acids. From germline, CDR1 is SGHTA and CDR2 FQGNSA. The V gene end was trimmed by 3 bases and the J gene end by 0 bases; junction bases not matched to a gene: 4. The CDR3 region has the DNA TGTGCCAGCAGCTTGGGGGACAGGAGCTCCTACGAGCAGTACTTC. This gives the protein CASSLGDRSSYEQYF.

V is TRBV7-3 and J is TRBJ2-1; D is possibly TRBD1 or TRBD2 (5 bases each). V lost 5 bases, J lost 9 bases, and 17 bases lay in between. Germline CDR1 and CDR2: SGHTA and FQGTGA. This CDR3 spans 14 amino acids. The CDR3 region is CASSLGGGRGEQFF. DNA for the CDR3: TGTGCCAGCAGCCTCGGCGGAGGAAGGGGTGAGCAGTTCTTC. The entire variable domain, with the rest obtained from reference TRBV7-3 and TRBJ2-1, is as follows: GAGVSQTPSNKVTEKGKYVELRCDPISGHTALYWYRQSLGQGPEFLIYFQGTGAADDSGLPNDRFFAVRPEGSVSTLKIQRTERGDSAVYLCASSLGGGRGEQFFGPGTRLTVL.

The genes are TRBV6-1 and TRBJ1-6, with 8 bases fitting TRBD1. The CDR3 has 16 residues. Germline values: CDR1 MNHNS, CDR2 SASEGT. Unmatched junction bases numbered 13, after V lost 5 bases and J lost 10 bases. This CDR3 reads CASSQGSQGEGSPLHF. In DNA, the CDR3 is TGTGCCAGCAGTCAAGGGTCACAGGGGGAGGGCTCACCCCTCCACTTT.

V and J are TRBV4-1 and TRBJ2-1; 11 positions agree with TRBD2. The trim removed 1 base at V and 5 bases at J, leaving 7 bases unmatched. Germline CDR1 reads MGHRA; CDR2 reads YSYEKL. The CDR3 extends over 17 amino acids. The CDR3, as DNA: TGCGCCAGCAGCCAAGCGGTTAGCGGGAGGGCCCACAATGAGCAGTTCTTC. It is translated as CASSQAVSGRAHNEQFF.

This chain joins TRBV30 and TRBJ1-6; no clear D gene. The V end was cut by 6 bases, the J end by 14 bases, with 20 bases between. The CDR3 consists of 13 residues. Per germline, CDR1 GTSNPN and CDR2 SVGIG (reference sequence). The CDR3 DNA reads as TGTGCCTGCCACGACCCCAGAAGTGGGACCCTCCACTTT. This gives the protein CACHDPRSGTLHF.

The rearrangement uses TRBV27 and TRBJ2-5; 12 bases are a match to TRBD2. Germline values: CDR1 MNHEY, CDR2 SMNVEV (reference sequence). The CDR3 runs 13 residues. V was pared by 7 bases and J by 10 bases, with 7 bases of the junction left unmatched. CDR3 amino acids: CASTRLAGEVQYF. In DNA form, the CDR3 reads TGTGCCAGCACCAGACTAGCGGGAGAAGTCCAGTACTTC.

Here the CDR3 DNA reads TGTGCCAGCTCACCGGCAGGCTTCTCCTACGAGCAGTACTTC. Its translation is CASSPAGFSYEQYF. The chain recombines TRBV18 with TRBJ2-7; no clear D. Germline CDR1 is KGHSH and CDR2 is LQKENI. The CDR3 sequence is 14 residues long. The V end was cut by 3 bases, the J end by 0 bases, with 9 bases between.

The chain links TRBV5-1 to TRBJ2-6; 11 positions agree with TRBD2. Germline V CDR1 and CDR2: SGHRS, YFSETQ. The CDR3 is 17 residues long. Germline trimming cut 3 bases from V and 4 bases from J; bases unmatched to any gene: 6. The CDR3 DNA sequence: TGCGCCAGCAGCTACACTAGCGGGAGTCCCGGGGCCAACGTCCTGACTTTC. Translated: CASSYTSGSPGANVLTF. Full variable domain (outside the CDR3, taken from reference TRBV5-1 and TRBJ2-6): KAGVTQTPRYLIKTRGQQVTLSCSPISGHRSVSWYQQTPGQGLQFLFEYFSETQRNKGNFPGRFSGRQFSNSRSEMNVSTLELGDSALYLCASSYTSGSPGANVLTFGAGSRLTVL.

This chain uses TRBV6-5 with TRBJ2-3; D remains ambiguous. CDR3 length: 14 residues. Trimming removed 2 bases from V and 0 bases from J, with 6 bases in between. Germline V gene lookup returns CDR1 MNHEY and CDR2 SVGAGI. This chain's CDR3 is CASSYSPSTDTQYF. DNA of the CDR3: TGTGCCAGCAGTTACAGTCCTAGCACAGATACGCAGTATTTT.